These T cell receptor beta chains were read from a single sample in a study of blood T cell repertoires in COVID-19. Data came from immunoSEQ multiplex PCR; TCRdb stores just in-frame clones and leaves some out. The sample consists of 85,000 to 120,000 clones, roughly nine tenths of them appearing once. The source material was peripheral blood. The receptors come from a woman between 50 and 59 years old with COVID-19, enrolled during active disease. CDR3s include the opening cysteine and the closing phenylalanine or tryptophan. The order of the fields is clone size, V gene, J gene, D gene, CDR3 protein, CDR3 DNA. D genes are given only for firm matches. Clone sizes are given selectively: once, few, many, or a class where the clone is expanded.

-,TRBV28,TRBJ2-7,-,CASSFGLTLSYEQYF,TGTGCCAGCAGTTTCGGTTTAACCCTTTCCTACGAGCAGTACTTC
-,TRBV5-1,TRBJ1-3,-,CASRQDSGNTIYF,TGCGCCAGCAGACAGGACTCTGGAAACACCATATATTTT
-,TRBV2,TRBJ1-4,-,CASSQGHPATNEKLFF,TGTGCCAGCAGTCAAGGACACCCTGCAACTAATGAAAAACTGTTTTTT
-,TRBV27,TRBJ1-5,TRBD1,CASSFYHSSTGANQPQHF,TGTGCCAGCAGTTTCTACCATTCTTCGACAGGGGCCAATCAGCCCCAGCATTTT
-,TRBV9,TRBJ2-5,TRBD2,CASSGSLAGGRLETQYF,TGTGCCAGCAGCGGAAGCCTTGCGGGGGGGCGTCTAGAGACCCAGTACTTC
-,TRBV7-3,TRBJ2-1,TRBD2,CASSSGTSGDEQFF,TGTGCCAGCAGCTCCGGGACTAGCGGCGATGAGCAGTTCTTC
-,TRBV4-1,TRBJ1-5,-,CASSQALGQTNQPQHF,TGCGCCAGCAGCCAAGCCCTAGGACAGACCAATCAGCCCCAGCATTTT
-,TRBV3-1/TRBV3-2,TRBJ2-1,TRBD2,CASSQVRLAGAVEQFF,TGTGCCAGCAGCCAAGTAAGGCTAGCGGGGGCGGTTGAGCAGTTCTTC
-,TRBV2,TRBJ2-5,TRBD2,CASTAGGGETQYF,TGTGCCAGCACGGCGGGAGGGGGGGAGACCCAGTACTTC
-,TRBV3-1/TRBV3-2,TRBJ1-5,-,CASSPPQGPRLSNQPQHF,TGTGCCAGCAGCCCCCCACAGGGTCCGAGACTTAGCAATCAGCCCCAGCATTTT
-,TRBV25-1,TRBJ1-1,-,CASSESSGNTEAFF,TGTGCCAGCAGTGAAAGCTCGGGGAACACTGAAGCTTTCTTT
once,TRBV10-3,TRBJ2-5,TRBD1,CAIGTGDQETQYF,TGTGCCATAGGGACAGGGGACCAAGAGACCCAGTACTTC
-,TRBV5-1,TRBJ1-6,TRBD1,CASSLQGTGGYSPLHF,TGCGCCAGCAGCTTGCAAGGGACAGGGGGCTATTCACCCCTCCACTTT
-,TRBV10-3,TRBJ2-3,-,CAIRLQGTSTDTQYF,TGTGCCATCAGGTTACAGGGTACTAGCACAGATACGCAGTATTTT
-,TRBV25-1,TRBJ1-4,TRBD1,CASSDPGQGNEKLFF,TGTGCCAGCAGTGATCCCGGACAGGGGAATGAAAAACTGTTTTTT
-,TRBV27,TRBJ2-7,-,CASSLTGLSYEQYF,TGTGCCAGCAGTTTAACGGGACTGTCCTACGAGCAGTACTTC
-,TRBV5-1,TRBJ1-4,-,CASSSQQIATNEKLFF,TGCGCCAGCAGCTCCCAACAGATAGCAACTAATGAAAAACTGTTTTTT
-,TRBV30,TRBJ2-3,TRBD1,CAWSAQGAGDTQYF,TGTGCCTGGAGTGCCCAGGGGGCCGGAGATACGCAGTATTTT
-,TRBV21-1,TRBJ1-4,-,CASDRGGSNEKLFF,TGTGCCAGCGACAGGGGCGGCTCTAATGAAAAACTGTTTTTT
few,TRBV28,TRBJ1-5,TRBD1,CASSPGTGTQPQHF,TGTGCCAGCAGCCCCGGGACAGGGACTCAGCCCCAGCATTTT
-,TRBV25-1,TRBJ1-4,-,CASSETTATNEKLFF,TGTGCCAGCAGTGAAACCACGGCAACTAATGAAAAACTGTTTTTT
-,TRBV7-9,TRBJ2-1,TRBD1,CASSLAPGQVNEQFF,TGTGCCAGCAGCTTAGCACCGGGACAGGTCAATGAGCAGTTCTTC
-,TRBV30,TRBJ1-3,-,CAWTPLGNTIYF,TGTGCCTGGACCCCCCTTGGAAACACCATATATTTT
-,TRBV7-2,TRBJ2-1,-,CASSFLLREQFF,TGTGCCAGCAGCTTCCTGCTACGGGAGCAGTTCTTC
-,TRBV27,TRBJ2-7,-,CASSPLGQPPGEQYF,TGTGCCAGCAGCCCTCTGGGCCAGCCCCCAGGCGAGCAGTACTTC
-,TRBV7-2,TRBJ2-1,-,CASSLDPGVNEQFF,TGTGCCAGCAGCTTAGACCCCGGGGTCAATGAGCAGTTCTTC
many,TRBV12-3/TRBV12-4,TRBJ2-7,-,CASSLAPGEQYF,TGTGCCAGCAGTTTAGCGCCAGGCGAGCAGTACTTC
-,TRBV3-1/TRBV3-2,TRBJ1-2,TRBD1,CASSQDRGRPHGYTF,TGTGCCAGCAGCCAGGACAGGGGGCGCCCCCATGGCTACACCTTC
once,TRBV18,TRBJ1-2,-,CASSPDRDYGYTF,TGTGCCAGCTCACCGGACAGAGACTATGGCTACACCTTC
-,TRBV9,TRBJ2-1,-,CASSAVFNEQFF,TGTGCCAGCAGCGCAGTCTTCAATGAGCAGTTCTTC
-,TRBV12-5,TRBJ2-7,-,CASGFGQTYEQYF,TGTGCTAGTGGTTTTGGACAGACCTACGAGCAGTACTTC
once,TRBV12-5,TRBJ2-5,TRBD1,CASGLGGTGMAQYF,TGTGCTAGTGGTTTGGGGGGGACAGGGATGGCCCAGTACTTC
-,TRBV27,TRBJ2-3,TRBD2,CASSPRTSGVSTDTQYF,TGTGCCAGCAGTCCCCGGACTAGCGGGGTTAGCACAGATACGCAGTATTTT
-,TRBV4-1,TRBJ2-7,TRBD1,CASSRGQGLSYEQYF,TGCGCCAGCAGCCGGGGACAGGGACTCTCCTACGAGCAGTACTTC
-,TRBV19,TRBJ2-3,-,CASSVPVGSTDTQYF,TGTGCCAGTAGTGTCCCGGTCGGGAGCACAGATACGCAGTATTTT
once,TRBV2,TRBJ2-4,-,CASSLDTTKNIQYF,TGTGCCAGCAGCCTGGACACAACCAAAAACATTCAGTACTTC
-,TRBV30,TRBJ1-2,-,CAWRGNPGYGYTF,TGTGCCTGGCGGGGGAACCCAGGGTATGGCTACACCTTC
-,TRBV28,TRBJ1-4,-,CASSGGAPSREKLFF,TGTGCCAGCAGTGGGGGCGCCCCATCAAGGGAAAAACTGTTTTTT
-,TRBV28,TRBJ1-4,TRBD1,CASKPDRAKEKLFF,TGTGCCAGCAAACCGGACAGGGCTAAAGAAAAACTGTTTTTT
-,TRBV6-5,TRBJ1-3,-,CASSLQGTGNTIYF,TGTGCCAGCAGCTTGCAGGGAACTGGAAACACCATATATTTT
once,TRBV19,TRBJ1-5,-,CASTPGLGGEEPQHF,TGTGCCAGTACCCCCGGGCTAGGGGGTGAGGAGCCCCAGCATTTT
-,TRBV3-1/TRBV3-2,TRBJ1-3,-,CASSQEGSGNTIYF,TGTGCCAGCAGCCAGGAGGGCTCGGGAAACACCATATATTTT
-,TRBV7-2,TRBJ2-3,TRBD2,CASSLYVGGGAGDTQYF,TGTGCCAGCAGCTTATATGTCGGCGGGGGGGCTGGAGATACGCAGTATTTT
-,TRBV11-2,TRBJ2-1,TRBD2,CASSGTSSYNEQFF,TGTGCCAGCAGCGGGACTAGTTCCTACAATGAGCAGTTCTTC
-,TRBV28,TRBJ1-6,-,CASSSNNSPLHF,TGTGCCAGCAGTTCAAATAATTCACCCCTCCACTTT
-,TRBV5-1,TRBJ2-7,-,CASSLGDNYEQYF,TGCGCCAGCAGCTTGGGGGACAACTACGAGCAGTACTTC
few,TRBV5-5,TRBJ1-1,TRBD1,CASSLHPGGTEAFF,TGTGCCAGCAGCTTGCACCCAGGGGGCACTGAAGCTTTCTTT
-,TRBV7-3,TRBJ2-5,-,CASSPVPAGQETQYF,TGTGCCAGCAGCCCCGTTCCCGCGGGGCAAGAGACCCAGTACTTC
-,TRBV5-1,TRBJ1-1,-,CASSPEWPGTEAFF,TGCGCCAGCAGCCCCGAATGGCCGGGAACTGAAGCTTTCTTT
-,TRBV10-3,TRBJ2-5,TRBD2,CAISERTGGQETQYF,TGTGCCATCAGTGAGAGAACGGGGGGGCAAGAGACCCAGTACTTC
-,TRBV18,TRBJ1-5,TRBD1,CASSPLGQGASSNQPQHF,TGTGCCAGCTCACCGTTAGGACAGGGGGCAAGTAGCAATCAGCCCCAGCATTTT
once,TRBV28,TRBJ2-6,-,CASSLGGSGANVLTF,TGTGCCAGCAGTTTAGGGGGGTCTGGGGCCAACGTCCTGACTTTC
-,TRBV7-9,TRBJ1-2,TRBD1,CASSLEPSTGAYGYTF,TGTGCCAGCAGCTTAGAGCCATCCACAGGGGCCTATGGCTACACCTTC